Listed below are T cell receptor beta chains from one sample, sequenced in a study of T cells in Graves' hyperthyroidism and ophthalmopathy. MiXCR was run by TCRdb on the multiplex PCR reads, yielding one entry per CDR3 protein. The data contain around 300,000 distinct CDR3 sequences, approximately 13% of them singletons. Sequencing was carried out using blood. Receptors were obtained from a woman aged 40-49 years with Graves' hyperthyroidism. Each CDR3 is given with its conserved first and last residue. The D gene is left open where the match is weak. Clone size is not always given. Where it is, it says once, few, many or a class for expanded clones.

len,abundance,d_gene,v_gene,j_gene,CDR3nt,CDR3aa
15,-,TRBD1,TRBV29-1,TRBJ2-5,TGCAGCGTTGAGAGGGGGCAACCGATTGGAGCGACCCAGTACTTC,CSVERGQPIGATQYF
13,few,-,TRBV24-1,TRBJ2-2,TGTGCCACCAGTGCCGCGGGCACCGGGGAGCTGTTTTTT,CATSAAGTGELFF
14,-,TRBD1,TRBV30,TRBJ1-2,TGTGCCTGGAGTGCCTACAGGGGCCCCTATGGCTACACCTTC,CAWSAYRGPYGYTF
14,few,TRBD1,TRBV2,TRBJ1-4,TGTGCCAGCACCCTGGGACAGAGCAATGAAAAACTGTTTTTT,CASTLGQSNEKLFF
14,-,-,TRBV10-1,TRBJ1-1,TGCGCCAGCAGTGAAGCCGGGGCTGACGCTGAAGCTTTCTTT,CASSEAGADAEAFF
14,many,TRBD2,TRBV28,TRBJ2-1,TGTGCCAGCAAGGAACTAGCGTCCTACAATGAGCAGTTCTTC,CASKELASYNEQFF
18,many,-,TRBV28,TRBJ1-4,TGTGCCAGCAGTTTAGAGCCCTCAGGGTCAGTGGGTGGTGAAAAACTGTTTTTT,CASSLEPSGSVGGEKLFF
14,few,-,TRBV5-6,TRBJ1-2,TGTGCCAGCAGCTTGGGGTCAGGGGTCTATGGCTACACCTTC,CASSLGSGVYGYTF
15,few,-,TRBV6-1,TRBJ2-5,TGTGCCAGCAGGCCCCCTCAGGGGGGTATAGAGACCCAGTACTTC,CASRPPQGGIETQYF
13,few,-,TRBV6-1,TRBJ2-7,TGTGCCAGCAGAGCGGGACAGCCCTACGAGCAGTACTTC,CASRAGQPYEQYF
11,many,-,TRBV29-1,TRBJ2-7,TGCAGCGTTGAGGAGTCGTACGAGCAGTACTTC,CSVEESYEQYF
16,-,TRBD2,TRBV20-1,TRBJ2-7,TGCAGTGCCCAGGGACTAGCGGGAAGGGGGGACTACGAGCAGTACTTC,CSAQGLAGRGDYEQYF
13,few,-,TRBV9,TRBJ1-5,TGTGCCAGCAGCGTCAGTCGAGAGGGGCCCCAGCATTTT,CASSVSREGPQHF
12,-,-,TRBV7-2,TRBJ2-7,TGTGCCAGCACCTCCCCCCCCTTAGAGCAGTACTTC,CASTSPPLEQYF
15,many,-,TRBV18,TRBJ2-1,TGTGCCAGCTCACCACCTTCGGGCGGAAACAATGAGCAGTTCTTC,CASSPPSGGNNEQFF
15,many,TRBD2,TRBV6-1,TRBJ2-7,TGTGCCAGCAGTCGCGCTGTAGCGGGAGGGAACGAGCAGTACTTC,CASSRAVAGGNEQYF
14,-,-,TRBV12-3/TRBV12-4,TRBJ1-2,TGTGCCAGCAGTTTTACCCGGGCAGGGGATGGCTACACCTTC,CASSFTRAGDGYTF
14,many,-,TRBV5-1,TRBJ1-1,TGCGCCAGCAGCCCGATCCCGGGGCACACTGAAGCTTTCTTT,CASSPIPGHTEAFF
12,many,-,TRBV27,TRBJ2-5,TGTGCCAGCAGTTGGAGGCAAGAGACCCAGTACTTC,CASSWRQETQYF
16,-,-,TRBV7-9,TRBJ2-6,TGTGCCAGCAGCTTCCGAGGGGGGGCTGGGGCCAACGTCCTGACTTTC,CASSFRGGAGANVLTF
15,few,-,TRBV20-1,TRBJ2-4,TGCAGTGCTAGAGATGAGGCAGGGATCGGCAACATTCAGTACTTC,CSARDEAGIGNIQYF
12,many,-,TRBV27,TRBJ1-2,TGTGCCAGCAGTTTAATGGGGGATGGCTACACCTTC,CASSLMGDGYTF
16,-,-,TRBV3-1,TRBJ2-1,TGTGCCAGCAGCCCACCTGGGAGTAGCGCCTACAATGAGCAGTTCTTC,CASSPPGSSAYNEQFF
13,many,-,TRBV7-8,TRBJ2-7,TGTGCCAGCAGCTCGACTCCCTTGGCCGAGCAGTACTTC,CASSSTPLAEQYF
15,-,TRBD1,TRBV2,TRBJ2-5,TGTGCCAGCAGACCCGGGACAGGGATGGGAGAGACCCAGTACTTC,CASRPGTGMGETQYF
13,few,-,TRBV20-1,TRBJ2-7,TGCAGTGCTAGTTCTGCCCGCCCCTACGAGCAGTACTTC,CSASSARPYEQYF
13,few,-,TRBV18,TRBJ2-7,TGTGCCAGCTCGAGGGACCAGAGTTCCGAGCAGTACTTC,CASSRDQSSEQYF
20,-,-,TRBV28,TRBJ1-2,TGTGCCAGCAGTTTGTTAGCAGCCTTGGGCCCCAAAACCCCATATGCAGGCTACACCTTC,CASSLLAALGPKTPYAGYTF
15,many,TRBD2,TRBV7-8,TRBJ2-7,TGTGCCAGCAGCCAAATGACTAGCGGGAGCTACGAGCAGTACTTC,CASSQMTSGSYEQYF
15,many,TRBD1,TRBV2,TRBJ2-7,TGTGCCAGCAGCGACTGGGACAGGGGTACCTACGAGCAGTACTTC,CASSDWDRGTYEQYF
11,once,-,TRBV7-9,TRBJ2-5,TGTGCCAGCAGCACAATAGAGACCCAGTACTTC,CASSTIETQYF
13,few,TRBD2,TRBV29-1,TRBJ2-7,TGCAGCGTGACTAGCGGGAGAGGGTACGAGCAGTACTTC,CSVTSGRGYEQYF
13,few,-,TRBV24-1,TRBJ2-1,TGTGCCACCACCAACGGGCCATACAATGAGCAGTTCTTC,CATTNGPYNEQFF
18,many,TRBD1,TRBV10-3,TRBJ2-6,TGTGCCATCAGTCCAACCGGGACAGGTAACTCTGGGGCCAACGTCCTGACTTTC,CAISPTGTGNSGANVLTF
15,few,-,TRBV4-1,TRBJ2-6,TGCGCCAGCAGCCGACCGGTTGGAGGGGCCAACGTCCTGACTTTC,CASSRPVGGANVLTF
13,many,-,TRBV13,TRBJ1-2,TGTGCCAGCAGTATACAGGGATTGAATGGCTACACCTTC,CASSIQGLNGYTF
12,many,TRBD2,TRBV2,TRBJ2-5,TGTGCCAGCAGCCGGGACTACCCTGACCAGTACTTC,CASSRDYPDQYF
18,-,-,TRBV20-1,TRBJ2-3,TGCAGTGCTAGCCTTAAATATCATTACAGAACTAGCACAGATACGCAGTATTTT,CSASLKYHYRTSTDTQYF
13,many,TRBD2,TRBV7-2,TRBJ2-3,TGTGCCAGCACCTTACTAGCGGGGGATACGCAGTATTTT,CASTLLAGDTQYF
13,-,-,TRBV6-6,TRBJ1-1,TGTGCCAGCAGGAGTAGAGTGGGCACTGAAGCTTTCTTT,CASRSRVGTEAFF
15,-,-,TRBV5-1,TRBJ2-5,TGCGCCAGCAGCTTGAGTTCCGGGGGCAGGGAGACCCAGTACTTC,CASSLSSGGRETQYF
15,many,TRBD1,TRBV6-1,TRBJ1-6,TGTGCCAGCAGCGACGGACAGGATGATAATTCACCCCTCCACTTT,CASSDGQDDNSPLHF
14,many,-,TRBV5-1,TRBJ1-1,TGCGCCAGCAGCTGGGGACTGGATAACACTGAAGCTTTCTTT,CASSWGLDNTEAFF
15,many,-,TRBV27,TRBJ2-1,TGTGCCAGCAGTTTGGGGGCATCTACGGACAATGAGCAGTTCTTC,CASSLGASTDNEQFF
13,many,TRBD2,TRBV20-1,TRBJ2-1,TGCAGTGCTAGGACTAGCGGTAATTATGAGCAGTTCTTC,CSARTSGNYEQFF
12,many,-,TRBV28,TRBJ1-1,TGTGCCAGCAGCCCACAGCCCATTGAAGCTTTCTTT,CASSPQPIEAFF
16,-,TRBD2,TRBV12-3/TRBV12-4,TRBJ2-2,TGTGCCAGCAGTCTGCTAGCGGGAGTCCGGGGCGGGGAGCTGTTTTTT,CASSLLAGVRGGELFF
14,many,-,TRBV10-2,TRBJ1-5,TGCGCCAGCAGTGGCATCAACGGCAATCAGCCCCAGCATTTT,CASSGINGNQPQHF
17,many,-,TRBV9,TRBJ1-2,TGTGCCAGCAGCGTAGAAGCAGGGCGGCGAGCTAACTATGGCTACACCTTC,CASSVEAGRRANYGYTF
15,many,-,TRBV28,TRBJ2-3,TGTGCCAGCAGTTTTGGGTCGAGGCGGGCAGATACGCAGTATTTT,CASSFGSRRADTQYF